This TCR beta chain was profiled in a study of shared clonotypes between healthy human individuals. Replicate PCRs from sorted subsets contained around 190 ng DNA, which is tens of thousands of T cell genomes. Sequencing was performed with immunoSEQ multiplex PCR; in TCRdb, only in-frame clones are kept and a portion is missing. The table lists approximately 1,000,000 clones, 60% to 80% of them singletons. The CDR3 length is 12 residues. From germline, CDR1 is MDHEN and CDR2 SYDVKM. V was shortened by 7 bases and J by 6 bases, with 12 bases between the two germline ends. The sample was memory CD4+ T cells from PBMCs. Subset denoted: CD45RA-negative fraction. This TCR came from a young man in good health. Some clones in this sample may be carry-over from other donors' samples. J is TRBJ1-2 and V is TRBV28; D unresolved. CDR3 amino acids: CASTGRRDGYTF. CDR3 sequence (DNA): TGTGCCAGCACGGGGAGGAGGGATGGCTACACCTTC.